This TCR beta chain was identified in a study of blood T cell repertoires in COVID-19. As for the study in general: Donors in the United States, Italy and Spain gave samples during acute or convalescent COVID-19.

CDR3 length: 13 amino acids. V lost 8 bases and J 7 bases, leaving 15 bases between the germline ends. Germline CDR1 is SNHLY and CDR2 is FYNNEI. The protocol was immunoSEQ multiplex PCR, while the TCRdb copy is restricted to in-frame clones and leaves out a portion. The sample has approximately 360,000 clones, roughly 90% seen once; the top ten hold roughly 1.2%. This clone has only a few counts. This chain joins TRBV2 and TRBJ1-5; weak D call: TRBD1 (6 bases). This clonotype was obtained from a man aged 40-55 years with acute or convalescent COVID-19. Sequencing was carried out using peripheral blood. The CDR3 here is CASHEQGGQPQHF. The CDR3 nucleotides are TGTGCCAGCCACGAACAGGGCGGCCAGCCCCAGCATTTT.